This passage covers 26 T cell receptor beta chains from one sample sequenced in a study of T-cell memory formation after mild COVID-19 (dated by TCRdb to 2020 to 2022). The protocol used for the library was 5' RACE. Reads for this sample came from an Illumina NovaSeq 6000. TCRdb cleaned the public reads at Q25 with fastp, built clones with MiXCR and kept in-frame beta chains. CDR3 protein sequences are deduplicated, and each keeps its most common genes and DNA. The sample table holds about 350,000 distinct CDR3 sequences, of which roughly 15% were seen once. Approximately 22% of the sample comes from the top ten. Sequencing used PBMCs or a T cell subset sorted from them (not recorded which). The receptors originated from a young man who had mild COVID-19 (a few samples of this study predate the infection). The sample titles of this study are shuffled in the database, so cell type and time point are left out; the donor was told from shared clones.

This clonotype was seen at least ten times. The chain has TRBV7-8 and TRBJ1-1, with D possibly TRBD1 on 6 matching bases. Germline-derived CDR1 and CDR2 are SGHVS and FQNEAQ. CDR3 length: 17 amino acids. The V and J ends lost 0 bases and 4 bases respectively, with 18 bases between them. For the CDR3, the DNA is TGTGCCAGCAGCTTAGCAATTTTAGGTCGCAGGGGCACTGAAGCTTTCTTT. Translation gives CASSLAILGRRGTEAFF.

Concerning this clonotype itself: At one end, the junction sequence differs from germline, possibly due to a read error. J is TRBJ2-3 and V is TRBV20-1; D is unclear. The CDR3 covers 12 residues. Germline CDR1 and CDR2: DFQATT and SNEGSKA (reference sequence). In DNA form, the CDR3 reads TGCAGTGCTAGAAGTAGCAGAGATACGCAGTATTTT. It specifies CSARSSRDTQYF.

This clonotype was counted ten times or more. The rearrangement links TRBV5-1 to TRBJ1-1; D not certain. The CDR3 sequence is 15 residues long. V lost 0 bases and J lost 2, with 11 bases in between. Germline CDR1 and CDR2: SGHRS and YFSETQ. CDR3 in amino acids: CASSLVPAVNTEAFF. CDR3 DNA sequence: TGCGCCAGCAGCTTGGTGCCAGCGGTAAACACTGAAGCTTTCTTT.

The table lists this clonotype with a few counts. The V and J genes are TRBV27 and TRBJ2-2, with D unresolved. CDR1 and CDR2 from the germline V gene are MNHEY and SMNVEV (reference sequence). The CDR3 spans 10 residues. Trimming pared 8 bases from V and 4 bases from J, leaving 2 bases between. Here the CDR3 reads CASPTGELFF. In nucleotides, the CDR3 is TGTGCCAGCCCCACCGGGGAGCTGTTTTTT.

This clonotype occurred many times. The chain employs TRBV6-5 and TRBJ1-1; D remains ambiguous. The CDR3 has 17 residues. Germline V gene data show CDR1 as MNHEY and CDR2 as SVGAGI. V dropped 1 base and J dropped 0 bases, with 15 bases sitting between them. The CDR3 nucleotides read TGTGCCAGCAGTTACTTCCACCCACGGACGGTGAACACTGAAGCTTTCTTT. Residues: CASSYFHPRTVNTEAFF.

The chain employs TRBV12-3 or TRBV12-4 and TRBJ2-2; no reliable D call. The CDR3 is 15 amino acids. Between the trimmed V and J ends, which lost 3 bases and 0 bases, there was a span of 8 bases. CDR3 nucleotides: TGTGCCAGCAGTTTTCGCAGTCCGAACACCGGGGAGCTGTTTTTT. The encoded protein is CASSFRSPNTGELFF.

The chain recombines TRBV6-6 with TRBJ2-5; D is perhaps TRBD1 or TRBD2 (6 bases each). CDR3 length: 20 residues. Germline values: CDR1 MNHNY, CDR2 SVGAGI (reference sequence). V lost 0 bases and J 5 bases, leaving 28 bases between the germline ends. In nucleotides, the CDR3 is TGTGCCAGCAGTTACTCGATCGTGCAGGGGAACCCGCAAGGAGGGGAGACCCAGTACTTC. Its protein product is CASSYSIVQGNPQGGETQYF.

The rearrangement links TRBV20-1 to TRBJ2-2; 7 bases line up with TRBD1. The CDR3 is made up of 15 amino acids. From germline, CDR1 is DFQATT and CDR2 SNEGSKA (reference sequence). After removal of 5 bases from V and 2 bases from J, the junction contained 8 bases not matched to a gene. CDR3 bases: TGCAGTGCTGCTTCGGGGACAGATAACACCGGGGAGCTGTTTTTT. Translated, it gives CSAASGTDNTGELFF.

This clonotype occurred a few times. The chain couples TRBV3-1 to TRBJ1-2; 8 nucleotides match TRBD1. Germline CDR1 LGHDT, CDR2 YNNKEL (reference sequence). V trimming: 0 bases; J trimming: 8 bases; junction bases outside the gene matches: 14. This CDR3 has 17 residues. CDR3 nucleotides: TGTGCCAGCAGCCAAGATTCATGGCAGGGGGCCGGTGACGGCTACACCTTC. It yields the protein CASSQDSWQGAGDGYTF.

In this sample, this clonotype turned up a few times. The chain is built from TRBV20-1 and TRBJ2-5; 8 bases match TRBD2. V shed 6 bases, J shed 4 bases, and the junction held 4 bases outside the gene matches. This CDR3 has 12 amino acids. Germline V lookup: CDR1 DFQATT, CDR2 SNEGSKA (reference sequence). CDR3 loop: CSARRGGETQYF. The CDR3 nucleotides read TGCAGTGCGAGACGGGGGGGAGAGACCCAGTACTTC.

This clonotype was detected a few times. The chain combines TRBV5-1 with TRBJ2-1; D is unresolved. Deletions cut 5 bases from V and 0 bases from J, with 15 bases between. Germline V gives CDR1 SGHRS, CDR2 YFSETQ. The CDR3 sequence is 16 residues long. Here the CDR3 reads CASRATSVSSYNEQFF. CDR3 DNA: TGCGCCAGCAGGGCTACCTCGGTGAGCTCCTACAATGAGCAGTTCTTC.

The chain carries TRBV5-1 and TRBJ1-1; D is perhaps TRBD1 (6 bases). V lost 4 bases to trimming and J lost 1 base, with 26 bases between them. This CDR3 is 19 amino acids long. Germline CDR1 and CDR2: SGHRS and YFSETQ. CDR3 DNA: TGCGCCAGCAGCCCGGGACAAGTTCGAGTGAACCTCCGGAACACTGAAGCTTTCTTT. Amino acids: CASSPGQVRVNLRNTEAFF.

This clonotype occurred a few times. The rearrangement uses TRBV5-1 and TRBJ1-2; 10 bases match TRBD1. The CDR3 runs 17 residues. The V segment lost 3 bases and the J segment 5 bases; nucleotides outside the gene matches: 13. Germline loops: CDR1 SGHRS, CDR2 YFSETQ. CDR3 loop: CASSSYSGQGQLYGYTF. CDR3 coding DNA: TGCGCCAGCAGCTCGTATTCGGGACAGGGGCAACTGTATGGCTACACCTTC. Supplemented by reference TRBV5-1 and TRBJ1-2, the full variable domain reads KAGVTQTPRYLIKTRGQQVTLSCSPISGHRSVSWYQQTPGQGLQFLFEYFSETQRNKGNFPGRFSGRQFSNSRSEMNVSTLELGDSALYLCASSSYSGQGQLYGYTFGSGTRLTVV.

The chain is built from TRBV20-1 and TRBJ1-1; D is possibly TRBD1 (5 bases). The CDR3 is 11 amino acids. Trimming took 3 bases from V and 8 from J, leaving 10 bases between them. Germline loops: CDR1 DFQATT, CDR2 SNEGSKA (reference sequence). This CDR3 reads CSASRAGEAFF. DNA for the CDR3: TGCAGTGCTAGTAGAGCAGGGGAAGCTTTCTTT.

In this sample, this clonotype turned up a few times. The CDR3 DNA sequence: TGCAGTGCTACCAACGCGGGGGGGGGCACAGATACGCAGTATTTT. Translation gives CSATNAGGGTDTQYF. The chain has TRBV20-1 and TRBJ2-3; 9 bases map to TRBD2. The CDR3 loop spans 15 amino acids. The germline gives CDR1 DFQATT, CDR2 SNEGSKA (reference sequence). Unmatched junction bases numbered 6, after V lost 4 bases and J lost 1 base.

Ten or more counts support this clonotype. This chain uses TRBV28 with TRBJ2-2; 9 bases fit TRBD1. CDR3 size: 15 residues. Trimming took 6 bases from V and 3 from J; bases not matched to a gene: 5. Germline assignment: CDR1 MDHEN and CDR2 SYDVKM. The DNA for the CDR3 is TGTGCCAGCAGCTTACGGACAGGGGACACCGGGGAGCTGTTTTTT. Residues: CASSLRTGDTGELFF.

This clonotype was found many times. This chain connects TRBV7-8 to TRBJ1-4; weak D call: TRBD1 (6 bases). There are 14 residues in the CDR3. V lost 0 bases and J lost 5, with 7 bases in between. CDR1 is SGHVS and CDR2 is FQNEAQ in the germline V gene. CDR3 residues: CASSLAGGNEKLFF. The CDR3 coding sequence is TGTGCCAGCAGCTTAGCGGGGGGCAATGAAAAACTGTTTTTT.

This chain uses TRBV30 with TRBJ1-2; the match to TRBD1 covers 7 bases. This CDR3 is built from 15 residues. Trimming cost V 6 bases and J 6 bases; bases outside gene matches: 16. Germline CDR1 reads GTSNPN; CDR2 reads SVGIG (reference sequence). CDR3 loop: CACPGQKVLYNGYTF. CDR3 bases: TGTGCCTGTCCGGGACAGAAGGTTCTCTATAATGGCTACACCTTC.

The V gene is TRBV4-3, the J gene TRBJ1-1, with D maybe TRBD1 (6 bases). In germline, CDR1 is LGHNA, CDR2 YSLEER. V gave up 0 bases and J gave up 8 bases, with 13 bases separating them. The CDR3 is 14 residues long. DNA of the CDR3: TGCGCCAGCAGCCAAGATCTAGGGGGGCCGGAAGCTTTCTTT. Protein: CASSQDLGGPEAFF.

This clonotype was observed many times. The chain carries TRBV27 and TRBJ2-3; no firm D call. Germline V gene lookup returns CDR1 MNHEY and CDR2 SMNVEV (reference sequence). This CDR3 spans 12 amino acids. V gave up 3 bases and J gave up 7 bases, with 8 bases separating them. The CDR3 region is CASSLGGHTQYF. The CDR3 DNA is TGTGCCAGCAGTTTGGGCGGTCATACGCAGTATTTT.

This clonotype occurred many times. This sequence joins TRBV6-2 or TRBV6-3 and TRBJ2-7; 8 bases align to TRBD1. This CDR3 has 12 amino acids. In germline, CDR1 is MNHEY, CDR2 SVGEGT. Trimming at V came to 8 bases and at J to 8 bases, leaving 8 bases not matched to a gene. The CDR3 DNA follows: TGTGCCAGCGGGTCGACAGGGGTTAAGCAGTACGTC. As protein: CASGSTGVKQYV.

This chain uses TRBV12-3 or TRBV12-4 with TRBJ1-5; 10 positions agree with TRBD1. The CDR3 extends over 15 amino acids. Losses at the gene ends were 6 bases for V and 6 bases for J; bases not matched to a gene: 8. The CDR3 sequence is CASSPTGGLGQPQHF. CDR3 nucleotide sequence: TGTGCCAGCAGCCCGACAGGGGGCCTTGGTCAGCCCCAGCATTTT.

The V call is TRBV4-1, the J call TRBJ1-2; tentative D call: TRBD1 (5 bases). Germline values: CDR1 MGHRA, CDR2 YSYEKL. Trimming removed 1 base from V and 5 bases from J, with 14 bases in between. The CDR3 loop spans 15 amino acids. The DNA for the CDR3 is TGCGCCAGCAGCCAAGTGGGACCGTCGTTGTATGGCTACACCTTC. This encodes CASSQVGPSLYGYTF.

The chain uses TRBV7-4 and TRBJ2-3; possibly TRBD2 for D (7 bases). The CDR3 loop spans 16 amino acids. Germline CDR1 and CDR2: SGHVT and SQSDAQ. With 1 base removed from V and 2 bases from J, the gap between germline ends came to 13 bases. Here the CDR3 reads CASSLDGRGPTDTQYF. The CDR3 DNA follows: TGTGCCAGCAGCTTAGATGGGCGGGGGCCCACAGATACGCAGTATTTT.

Only a few counts were recorded for this clonotype. The gene calls are TRBV30 and TRBJ2-3; 11 bases fit TRBD2. Germline V gene lookup returns CDR1 GTSNPN and CDR2 SVGIG (reference sequence). V shed 0 bases and J 1 base; nucleotides not matched to a gene: 6. This CDR3 comprises 17 residues. This CDR3 reads CAWSVLGSGGGTDTQYF. The CDR3 region has the DNA TGTGCCTGGAGTGTACTTGGTAGCGGGGGGGGCACAGATACGCAGTATTTT. The full variable domain, completed using reference TRBV30 and TRBJ2-3, is SQTIHQWPATLVQPVGSPLSLECTVEGTSNPNLYWYRQAAGRGLQLLFYSVGIGQISSEVPQNLSASRPQDRQFILSSKKLLLSDSGFYLCAWSVLGSGGGTDTQYFGPGTRLTVL.

The chain joins TRBV4-2 to TRBJ1-1; D perhaps matches TRBD1 (5 bases). Germline values: CDR1 LGHNA, CDR2 YNFKEQ. V was cut by 4 bases and J by 4 bases, with 22 bases left in between. This CDR3 comprises 17 residues. This chain's CDR3 is CASSPKGAVGVPTEAFF. The CDR3 region has the DNA TGTGCCAGCAGCCCAAAAGGGGCAGTGGGGGTCCCCACTGAAGCTTTCTTT.